Listed here are 22 T cell receptor beta chains from one sample, sequenced in a study of T cell changes during pregnancy in multiple sclerosis. The table came from immunoSEQ multiplex PCR; TCRdb's copy has only in-frame clones and leaves some out. The table has about 110,000 clones, approximately 90% seen once; the top ten hold around 0.8%. This specimen consisted of peripheral blood, obtained in the third trimester of pregnancy. The receptors were gathered from a female donor in good health, enrolled as a control in a pregnancy study.

The J gene is TRBJ2-1, the V gene TRBV6-1; possible D gene TRBD2, 6 bases. Germline V gene sequence: CDR1 MNHNS, CDR2 SASEGT. The length of the CDR3 is 15 residues. V was shortened by 9 bases and J by 0 bases, with 15 bases between the two germline ends. The CDR3 nucleotides read TGTGCCAGTGACCGGGACTGGAGCTCCTACAATGAGCAGTTCTTC. Translating it yields CASDRDWSSYNEQFF.

The rearrangement joins TRBV7-3 to TRBJ2-3; possibly TRBD2 for D (5 bases). This CDR3 has 11 amino acids. The germline CDR1 and CDR2 sequences are SGHTA and FQGTGA. V gave up 6 bases and J gave up 6 bases, with 7 bases separating them. The DNA of the CDR3 is TGTGCCAGCAGGTCGGGGGATACGCAGTATTTT. Translating it yields CASRSGDTQYF.

This chain connects TRBV18 to TRBJ2-2, with D unclear. The V end lost 2 bases, the J end lost 0 bases, and 4 bases lay between the germline ends. CDR3 length equals 14 residues. Germline-derived CDR1 and CDR2 are KGHSH and LQKENI. The CDR3 reads CASSPISNTGELFF. Here the CDR3 DNA reads TGTGCCAGCTCACCAATATCGAACACCGGGGAGCTGTTTTTT.

The gene calls are TRBV6-4 and TRBJ2-3, with D perhaps TRBD2 (5 bases). This CDR3 is 14 amino acids long. CDR1 and CDR2 from the germline V gene are MRHNA and SNTAGT. V gave up 3 bases and J gave up 2 bases, with 9 bases separating them. The CDR3 is CASSEPGDTDTQYF. The CDR3, as DNA: TGTGCCAGCAGTGAGCCCGGGGACACAGATACGCAGTATTTT.

The chain links TRBV7-9 to TRBJ2-7; 7 bases are a match to TRBD1. The CDR3 consists of 15 residues. J was trimmed by 3 bases and V by 1 base; bases with no gene match: 6. The germline CDR1 and CDR2 sequences are SEHNR and FQNEAQ (reference sequence). The CDR3 loop reads CASSLGGGSIYEQYF. In nucleotides, the CDR3 is TGTGCCAGCAGCTTAGGAGGGGGCTCCATCTACGAGCAGTACTTC.

The chain recombines TRBV19 with TRBJ2-3; 10 bases line up with TRBD2. V gave up 7 bases and J gave up 3 bases; unmatched junction bases: 7. Germline CDR1 reads LNHDA; CDR2 reads SQIVND (reference sequence). The CDR3 covers 15 residues. This chain's CDR3 is CASTEAGGQTDTQYF. For the CDR3, the DNA is TGTGCCAGTACCGAAGCGGGGGGGCAGACAGATACGCAGTATTTT.

The chain recombines TRBV6-5 with TRBJ2-7; 7 bases align to TRBD1. The CDR3 sequence is 13 residues long. Germline CDR1 MNHEY, CDR2 SVGAGI. The junction had 8 bases not matched to a gene; V was cut back by 7 bases and J by 5 bases. CDR3 region: CASTPGQSDEQYF. The CDR3 region has the DNA TGTGCCAGCACCCCGGGACAGAGCGACGAGCAGTACTTC.

The rearrangement links TRBV6-6 to TRBJ1-3; D remains ambiguous. This CDR3 is 15 amino acids long. Germline CDR1 MNHNY, CDR2 SVGAGI (reference sequence). Trimming cost V 6 bases and J 3 bases, with 15 bases left between them. This CDR3 is CASSQAVLLGNTIYF. Written as DNA, the CDR3 is TGTGCCAGCAGCCAGGCCGTTTTGCTTGGAAACACCATATATTTT.

The gene calls are TRBV5-1 and TRBJ1-1, with 7 nucleotides matching TRBD1. Trimming removed 4 bases from V and 3 bases from J; junction bases left unmatched: 9. The germline V gene has CDR1 SGHRS and CDR2 YFSETQ. The CDR3 covers 15 residues. The CDR3 spells CASSERQGRDTEAFF. In DNA form, the CDR3 reads TGCGCCAGCAGCGAAAGACAGGGCCGGGACACTGAAGCTTTCTTT. Full variable domain (rest looked up from reference TRBV5-1 and TRBJ1-1): KAGVTQTPRYLIKTRGQQVTLSCSPISGHRSVSWYQQTPGQGLQFLFEYFSETQRNKGNFPGRFSGRQFSNSRSEMNVSTLELGDSALYLCASSERQGRDTEAFFGQGTRLTVV.

The chain employs TRBV7-3 and TRBJ2-3; no firm D call. There are 14 residues in the CDR3. V was pared by 5 bases and J by 0 bases, with 9 bases between. Per the germline V gene, CDR1 is SGHTA and CDR2 is FQGTGA. CDR3 coding DNA: TGTGCCAGCAGCCCCCTTTCTAGCACAGATACGCAGTATTTT. This gives the protein CASSPLSSTDTQYF. Variable domain in full (rest from reference TRBV7-3 and TRBJ2-3): GAGVSQTPSNKVTEKGKYVELRCDPISGHTALYWYRQSLGQGPEFLIYFQGTGAADDSGLPNDRFFAVRPEGSVSTLKIQRTERGDSAVYLCASSPLSSTDTQYFGPGTRLTVL.

The rearrangement uses TRBV4-3 and TRBJ1-4; D is undetermined. V was trimmed by 4 bases and J by 3 bases, leaving 9 bases between them. Looked up from germline, CDR1 is LGHNA and CDR2 is YSLEER. The CDR3 has 14 residues. CDR3 in amino acids: CASSLDTSNEKLFF. The CDR3 DNA reads as TGCGCCAGCAGCCTTGACACCTCTAATGAAAAACTGTTTTTT.

This clone was counted between two and nine times. V is TRBV30 and J is TRBJ1-1; D ambiguous. The CDR3 sequence is 15 residues long. Trimming took off 0 bases at V and 0 bases at J, with 11 bases between the two ends. In germline, CDR1 is GTSNPN, CDR2 SVGIG (reference sequence). The CDR3 loop reads CAWSVESRLNTEAFF. CDR3 DNA: TGTGCCTGGAGTGTAGAGTCCAGGTTGAACACTGAAGCTTTCTTT.

For this clone: Within the sample, other DNA sequences also encode this same CDR3. The V gene is TRBV5-1, the J gene TRBJ1-1; TRBD1 agrees at 8 bases. Germline CDR1 SGHRS, CDR2 YFSETQ. V trimming: 6 bases; J trimming: 3 bases; junction bases outside the gene matches: 7. CDR3 length: 14 amino acids. Written as DNA, the CDR3 is TGCGCCAGCATGATCGACAGGGGCCACACTGAAGCTTTCTTT. This translates into CASMIDRGHTEAFF.

CDR3 coding DNA: TGCGCCAGCAGCGCCGGACAGGGGACCTACGAGCAGTACTTC. Its protein product is CASSAGQGTYEQYF. This chain uses TRBV5-1 with TRBJ2-7; 9 bases match TRBD1. The CDR3 is 14 residues long. Germline V lookup: CDR1 SGHRS, CDR2 YFSETQ. V shed 4 bases and J 2 bases; nucleotides not matched to a gene: 4. Full variable domain (missing parts from reference TRBV5-1 and TRBJ2-7): KAGVTQTPRYLIKTRGQQVTLSCSPISGHRSVSWYQQTPGQGLQFLFEYFSETQRNKGNFPGRFSGRQFSNSRSEMNVSTLELGDSALYLCASSAGQGTYEQYFGPGTRLTVT.

The chain links TRBV4-3 to TRBJ2-3; 9 nucleotides line up with TRBD2. CDR1 is LGHNA, CDR2 YSLEER, per germline. After removal of 0 bases from V and 6 bases from J, the junction contained 7 bases not matched to a gene. CDR3 length: 16 residues. CDR3 sequence (DNA): TGCGCCAGCAGCCAAGATTCTAGCGGGGCCTTTGATACGCAGTATTTT. Its protein is CASSQDSSGAFDTQYF.

The V gene is TRBV4-3, the J gene TRBJ2-1, with 8 bases matching TRBD2. After removal of 3 bases from V and 2 bases from J, the junction contained 15 bases not matched to a gene. Germline V gene data show CDR1 as LGHNA and CDR2 as YSLEER. The CDR3 is made up of 19 amino acids. CDR3: CASSQGVGRGEVPYNEQFF. The CDR3 nucleotides read TGCGCCAGCAGCCAGGGGGTTGGGCGGGGGGAAGTCCCCTACAATGAGCAGTTCTTC.

The CDR3 bases are TGTGCCAGCAGTTCCCCTCAGGGAAACATTCAGTACTTC. It is translated as CASSSPQGNIQYF. This rearrangement joins TRBV6-5 to TRBJ2-4; TRBD1 might be the D (5 bases). V was trimmed by 4 bases and J by 6 bases, leaving 10 bases between them. Germline CDR1 is MNHEY and CDR2 is SVGAGI. The CDR3 extends over 13 amino acids.

The rearrangement joins TRBV7-9 to TRBJ1-4; D might be TRBD1 (6 bases). The germline gives CDR1 SEHNR, CDR2 FQNEAQ (reference sequence). The germline V and J ends were trimmed by 2 bases and 7 bases, with 14 bases remaining between them. The CDR3 consists of 15 residues. This chain's CDR3 is CASSLNRVGVEKLFF. The DNA of the CDR3 is TGTGCCAGCAGCTTAAACAGGGTCGGAGTTGAAAAACTGTTTTTT.

J is TRBJ1-2 and V is TRBV19; 10 bases agree with TRBD1. CDR3 size: 15 residues. Germline loops: CDR1 LNHDA, CDR2 SQIVND (reference sequence). V lost 8 bases and J lost 0; bases outside the gene matches: 6. The CDR3 loop reads CASGDRGSSNYGYTF. CDR3 DNA: TGTGCCAGTGGGGACAGGGGCAGTTCTAACTATGGCTACACCTTC. Variable domain in full (rest from reference TRBV19 and TRBJ1-2): DGGITQSPKYLFRKEGQNVTLSCEQNLNHDAMYWYRQDPGQGLRLIYYSQIVNDFQKGDIAEGYSVSREKKESFPLTVTSAQKNPTAFYLCASGDRGSSNYGYTFGSGTRLTVV.

This clone has a single count. This chain joins TRBV19 and TRBJ1-2; D is perhaps TRBD1 (6 bases). The CDR3 runs to 14 residues. CDR1 LNHDA and CDR2 SQIVND come from the germline V gene (reference sequence). Between the trimmed V and J ends, which lost 7 bases and 7 bases, there was a span of 19 bases. The CDR3 coding sequence is TGTGCCAGTAAAGAGCAGGGGCGAGGAGGTGGCTACACCTTC. This encodes CASKEQGRGGGYTF.

This clone is a singleton in its sample. The chain employs TRBV18 and TRBJ1-2, with a weak D call TRBD1 (5 bases). The CDR3 length is 14 residues. Looked up from germline, CDR1 is KGHSH and CDR2 is LQKENI. V dropped 6 bases and J dropped 5 bases, with 16 bases sitting between them. CDR3 loop: CASSPNGAGYGYTF. The CDR3 coding sequence is TGTGCCAGCTCCCCTAATGGGGCAGGGTATGGCTACACCTTC.

The V and J genes are TRBV7-3 and TRBJ1-1, with D hard to call. The germline V gene encodes CDR1 SGHTA and CDR2 FQGTGA. The CDR3 is 14 residues long. V was trimmed by 4 bases and J by 5 bases, leaving 14 bases between them. The CDR3 spells CASSSQTEGTEAFF. The CDR3 nucleotides are TGTGCCAGCAGCTCACAAACGGAGGGAACTGAAGCTTTCTTT. Complete variable domain (other parts from reference TRBV7-3 and TRBJ1-1): GAGVSQTPSNKVTEKGKYVELRCDPISGHTALYWYRQSLGQGPEFLIYFQGTGAADDSGLPNDRFFAVRPEGSVSTLKIQRTERGDSAVYLCASSSQTEGTEAFFGQGTRLTVV.